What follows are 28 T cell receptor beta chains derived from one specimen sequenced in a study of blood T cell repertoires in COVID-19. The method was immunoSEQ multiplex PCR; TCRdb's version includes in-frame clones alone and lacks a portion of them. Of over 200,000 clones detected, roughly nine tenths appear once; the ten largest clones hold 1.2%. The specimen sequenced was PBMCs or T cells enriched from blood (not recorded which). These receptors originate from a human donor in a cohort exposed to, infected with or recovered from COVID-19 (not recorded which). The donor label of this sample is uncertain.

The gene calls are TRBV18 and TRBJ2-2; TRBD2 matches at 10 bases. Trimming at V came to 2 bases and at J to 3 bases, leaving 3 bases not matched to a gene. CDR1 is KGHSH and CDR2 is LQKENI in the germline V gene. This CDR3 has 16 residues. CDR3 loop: CASSPSSGGHTGELFF. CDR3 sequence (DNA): TGTGCCAGCTCACCATCTAGCGGGGGTCACACCGGGGAGCTGTTTTTT.

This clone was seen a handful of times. The CDR3 here is CASGLIELAFF. The CDR3 DNA follows: TGTGCTAGTGGTTTGATCGAGTTGGCTTTCTTT. The rearrangement joins TRBV12-5 to TRBJ1-1; D unclear. The CDR3 is 11 residues long. The germline CDR1 and CDR2 sequences are LGHNT and FRNRAP. V lost 2 bases and J 11 bases, leaving 9 bases between the germline ends.

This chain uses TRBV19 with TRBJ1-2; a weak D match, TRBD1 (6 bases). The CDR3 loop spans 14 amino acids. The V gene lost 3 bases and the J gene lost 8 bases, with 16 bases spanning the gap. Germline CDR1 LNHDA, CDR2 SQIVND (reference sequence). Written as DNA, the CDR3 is TGTGCCAGTAGTATTCGGGGGGCGAGCCGAGGCTACACCTTC. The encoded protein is CASSIRGASRGYTF.

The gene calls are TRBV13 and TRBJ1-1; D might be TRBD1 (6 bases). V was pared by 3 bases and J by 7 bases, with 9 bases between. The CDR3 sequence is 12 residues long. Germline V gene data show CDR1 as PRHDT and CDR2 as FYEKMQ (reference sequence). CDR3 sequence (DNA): TGTGCCAGCAGCTTCAGGGGTCGTGAAGCTTTCTTT. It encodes CASSFRGREAFF.

The CDR3 region has the DNA TGTGCCAGCTCACCAGGGACAGGGGACCTTTATGGCTACACCTTC. Its protein is CASSPGTGDLYGYTF. The chain carries TRBV18 and TRBJ1-2; 10 nucleotides align to TRBD1. Germline CDR1 is KGHSH and CDR2 is LQKENI. Losses at the gene ends were 2 bases for V and 5 bases for J; bases not matched to a gene: 5. The CDR3 has 15 amino acids.

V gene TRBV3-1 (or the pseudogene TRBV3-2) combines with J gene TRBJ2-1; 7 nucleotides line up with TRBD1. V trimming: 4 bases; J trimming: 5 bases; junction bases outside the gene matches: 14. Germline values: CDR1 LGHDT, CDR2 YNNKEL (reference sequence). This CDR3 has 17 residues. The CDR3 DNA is TGTGCCAGCAGCCCCGACTGGACAGGTTTTCATAACAATGAGCAGTTCTTC. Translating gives CASSPDWTGFHNNEQFF.

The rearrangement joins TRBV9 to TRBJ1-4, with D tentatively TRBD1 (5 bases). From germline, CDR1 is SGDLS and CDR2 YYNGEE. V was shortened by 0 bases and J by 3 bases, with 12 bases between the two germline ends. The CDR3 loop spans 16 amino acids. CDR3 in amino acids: CASSVEARVPNEKLFF. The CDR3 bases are TGTGCCAGCAGCGTAGAAGCCAGGGTCCCTAATGAAAAACTGTTTTTT. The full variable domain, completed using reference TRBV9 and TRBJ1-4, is DSGVTQTPKHLITATGQRVTLRCSPRSGDLSVYWYQQSLDQGLQFLIQYYNGEERAKGNILERFSAQQFPDLHSELNLSSLELGDSALYFCASSVEARVPNEKLFFGSGTQLSVL.

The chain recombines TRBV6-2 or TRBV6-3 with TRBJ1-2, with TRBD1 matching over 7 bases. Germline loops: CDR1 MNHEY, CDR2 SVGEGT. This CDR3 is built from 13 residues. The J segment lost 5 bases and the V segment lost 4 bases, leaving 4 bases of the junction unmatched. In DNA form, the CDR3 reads TGTGCCAGCAGTTGGGACAGCCAGTATGGCTACACCTTC. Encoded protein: CASSWDSQYGYTF.

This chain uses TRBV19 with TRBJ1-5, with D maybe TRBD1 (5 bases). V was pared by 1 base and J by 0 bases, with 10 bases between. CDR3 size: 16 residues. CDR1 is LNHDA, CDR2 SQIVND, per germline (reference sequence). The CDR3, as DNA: TGTGCCAGTAGTATAGTGGCCAGGGCTAGCAATCAGCCCCAGCATTTT. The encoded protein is CASSIVARASNQPQHF.

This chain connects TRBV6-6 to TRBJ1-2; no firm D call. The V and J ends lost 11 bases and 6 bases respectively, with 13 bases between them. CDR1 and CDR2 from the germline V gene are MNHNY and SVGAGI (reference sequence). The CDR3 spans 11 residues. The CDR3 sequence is CAAGGYNGYTF. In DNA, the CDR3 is TGTGCCGCGGGCGGGTATAATGGCTACACCTTC.

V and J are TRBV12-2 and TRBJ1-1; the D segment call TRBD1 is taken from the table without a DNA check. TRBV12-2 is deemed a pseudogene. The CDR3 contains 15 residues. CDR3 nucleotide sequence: TGTGCAAGTCGCTTACCCTTGACAGCGAACACTGAAGCTTTCTTT. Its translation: CASRLPLTANTEAFF.

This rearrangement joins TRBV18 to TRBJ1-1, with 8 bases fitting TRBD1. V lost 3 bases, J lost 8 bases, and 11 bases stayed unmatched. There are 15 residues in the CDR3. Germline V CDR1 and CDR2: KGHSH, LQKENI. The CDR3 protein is CASSPDRELRPEAFF. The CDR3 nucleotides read TGTGCCAGCTCACCGGACAGGGAGTTAAGGCCCGAAGCTTTCTTT.

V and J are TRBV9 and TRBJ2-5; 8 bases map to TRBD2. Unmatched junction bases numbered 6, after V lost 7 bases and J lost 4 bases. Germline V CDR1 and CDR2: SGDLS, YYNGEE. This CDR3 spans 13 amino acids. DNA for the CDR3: TGTGCCAGCGGGATGGCGGGGGGAGAGACCCAGTACTTC. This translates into CASGMAGGETQYF. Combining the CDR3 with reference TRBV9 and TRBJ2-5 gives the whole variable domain DSGVTQTPKHLITATGQRVTLRCSPRSGDLSVYWYQQSLDQGLQFLIQYYNGEERAKGNILERFSAQQFPDLHSELNLSSLELGDSALYFCASGMAGGETQYFGPGTRLLVL.

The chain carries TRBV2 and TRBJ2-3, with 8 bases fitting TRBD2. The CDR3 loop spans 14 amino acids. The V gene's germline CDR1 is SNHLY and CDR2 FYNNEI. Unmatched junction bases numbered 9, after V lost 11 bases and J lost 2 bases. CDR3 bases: TGTGCCGGTAATAGCGGGGCGGACACAGATACGCAGTATTTT. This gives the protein CAGNSGADTDTQYF.

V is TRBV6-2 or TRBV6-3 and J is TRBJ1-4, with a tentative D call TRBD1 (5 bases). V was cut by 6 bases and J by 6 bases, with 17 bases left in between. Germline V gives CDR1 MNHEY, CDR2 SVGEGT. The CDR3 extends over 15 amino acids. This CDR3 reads CASSAGHSGDEKLFF. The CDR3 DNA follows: TGTGCCAGCAGCGCCGGACATTCAGGAGATGAAAAACTGTTTTTT.

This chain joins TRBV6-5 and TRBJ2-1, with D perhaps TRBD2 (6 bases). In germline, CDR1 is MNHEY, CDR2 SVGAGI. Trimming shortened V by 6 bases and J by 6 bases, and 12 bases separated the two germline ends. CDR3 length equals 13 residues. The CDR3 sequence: CASRTPGANEQFF. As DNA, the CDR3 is TGTGCCAGCAGGACCCCGGGAGCCAATGAGCAGTTCTTC.

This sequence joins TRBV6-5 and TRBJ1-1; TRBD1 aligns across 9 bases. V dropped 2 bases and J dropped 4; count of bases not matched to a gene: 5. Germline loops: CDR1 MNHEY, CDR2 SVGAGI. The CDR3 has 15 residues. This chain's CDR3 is CASSYGTGLGTEAFF. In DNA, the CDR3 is TGTGCCAGCAGTTACGGGACAGGGTTGGGCACTGAAGCTTTCTTT.

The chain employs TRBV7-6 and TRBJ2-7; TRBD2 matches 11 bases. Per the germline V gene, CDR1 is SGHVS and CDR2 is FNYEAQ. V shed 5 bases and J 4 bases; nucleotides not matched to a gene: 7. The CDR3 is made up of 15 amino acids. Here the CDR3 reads CASSRETSGVYEQYF. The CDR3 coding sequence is TGTGCCAGCAGCCGAGAGACTAGCGGGGTTTACGAGCAGTACTTC.

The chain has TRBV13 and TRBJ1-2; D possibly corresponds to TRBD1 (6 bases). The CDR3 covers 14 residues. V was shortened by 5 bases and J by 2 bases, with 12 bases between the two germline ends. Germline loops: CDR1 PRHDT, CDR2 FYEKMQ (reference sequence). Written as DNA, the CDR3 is TGTGCCAGCAGCATTAGCGGGGGCAACTATGGCTACACCTTC. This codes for CASSISGGNYGYTF.

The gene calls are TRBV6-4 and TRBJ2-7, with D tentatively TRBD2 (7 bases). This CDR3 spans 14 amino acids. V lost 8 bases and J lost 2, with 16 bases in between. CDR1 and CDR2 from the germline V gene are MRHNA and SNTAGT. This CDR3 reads CASLSGGAAYEQYF. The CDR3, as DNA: TGTGCCAGCCTCAGTGGGGGGGCCGCCTACGAGCAGTACTTC.

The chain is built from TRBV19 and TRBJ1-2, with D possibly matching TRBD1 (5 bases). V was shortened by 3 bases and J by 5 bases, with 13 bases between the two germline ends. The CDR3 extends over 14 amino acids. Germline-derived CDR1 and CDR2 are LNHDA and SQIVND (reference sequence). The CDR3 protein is CASSIGPGGYGYTF. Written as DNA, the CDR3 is TGTGCCAGTAGTATCGGGCCGGGGGGATATGGCTACACCTTC.

This chain's CDR3 is CASSLVSGVGTEAFF. Written as DNA, the CDR3 is TGCGCCAGCAGCTTGGTCTCAGGGGTGGGAACTGAAGCTTTCTTT. J is TRBJ1-1 and V is TRBV5-1, with a weak D call TRBD1 (6 bases). The germline CDR1 and CDR2 sequences are SGHRS and YFSETQ. CDR3 length: 15 residues. Trimming removed 0 bases at V and 5 bases at J, with 14 bases between.

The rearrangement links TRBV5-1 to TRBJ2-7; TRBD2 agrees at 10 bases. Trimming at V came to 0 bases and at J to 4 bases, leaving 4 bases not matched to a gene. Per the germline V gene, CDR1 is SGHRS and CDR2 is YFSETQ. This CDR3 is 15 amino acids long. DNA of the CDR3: TGCGCCAGCAGCTTGGAATTAGCGGGGGGTTACGAGCAGTACTTC. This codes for CASSLELAGGYEQYF.

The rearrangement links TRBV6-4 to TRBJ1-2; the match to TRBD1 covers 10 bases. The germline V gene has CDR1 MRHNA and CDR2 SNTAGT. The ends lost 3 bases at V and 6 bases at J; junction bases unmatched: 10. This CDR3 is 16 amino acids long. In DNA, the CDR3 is TGTGCCAGCAGTGAGACGCCGGGACAGGGGAAAGATGGCTACACCTTC. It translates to CASSETPGQGKDGYTF.

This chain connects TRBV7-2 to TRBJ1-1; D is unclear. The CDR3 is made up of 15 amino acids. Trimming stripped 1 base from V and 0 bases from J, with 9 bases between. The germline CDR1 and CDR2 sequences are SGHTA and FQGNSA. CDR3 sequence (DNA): TGTGCCAGCAGCTTAGATCACAGCCTGAACACTGAAGCTTTCTTT. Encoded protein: CASSLDHSLNTEAFF.

For the CDR3, the DNA is TGCGCCAGCAGCGAAGAGACAGGGCTATCCTACGAGCAGTACTTC. Amino acids: CASSEETGLSYEQYF. V usage is TRBV5-1 and J usage is TRBJ2-7, with TRBD1 matching 7 bases. The V and J ends lost 4 bases and 1 base, in that order; junction bases with no gene match: 8. Germline V gene data show CDR1 as SGHRS and CDR2 as YFSETQ. The CDR3 is made up of 15 amino acids.

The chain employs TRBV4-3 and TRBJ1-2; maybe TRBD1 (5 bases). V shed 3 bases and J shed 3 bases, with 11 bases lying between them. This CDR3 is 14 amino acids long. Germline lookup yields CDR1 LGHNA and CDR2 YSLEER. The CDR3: CASSQGAGDYGYTF. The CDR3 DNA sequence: TGCGCCAGCAGCCAGGGAGCGGGGGACTATGGCTACACCTTC.

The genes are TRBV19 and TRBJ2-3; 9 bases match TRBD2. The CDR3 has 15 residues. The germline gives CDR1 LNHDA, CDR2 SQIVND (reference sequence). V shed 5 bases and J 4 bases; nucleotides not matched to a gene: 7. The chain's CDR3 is CASSAGTSQADTQYF. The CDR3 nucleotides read TGTGCCAGTAGTGCCGGGACTAGCCAGGCAGATACGCAGTATTTT.